These 6 T cell receptor beta chains were sequenced from one sample in a study of blood T cell repertoires in COVID-19. Data came from immunoSEQ multiplex PCR; TCRdb stores just in-frame clones and leaves some out. Found here are approximately 75,000 clones, about 74% of them singletons; the top ten hold 2% to 3%. The sequencing input was peripheral blood. These receptors all come from a human donor with acute or convalescent COVID-19. The donor label of this sample is uncertain.

The V call is TRBV4-3, the J call TRBJ1-2; D gene ambiguous. The V gene lost 1 base and the J gene lost 3 bases, with 9 bases spanning the gap. The germline gives CDR1 LGHNA, CDR2 YSLEER. This CDR3 is built from 14 residues. The CDR3 nucleotides read TGCGCCAGCAGCCAAGGGTACCGGGACTATGGCTACACCTTC. Translated: CASSQGYRDYGYTF.

The chain is built from TRBV28 and TRBJ2-5; 7 nucleotides agree with TRBD2. V was clipped by 5 bases and J by 3 bases; unmatched bases: 6. The V gene's germline CDR1 is MDHEN and CDR2 SYDVKM. The CDR3 extends over 14 amino acids. CDR3 DNA sequence: TGTGCCAGCAGTCCCGCCGGGACTAAAGAGACCCAGTACTTC. It yields the protein CASSPAGTKETQYF.

A few counts support this clone. The chain is built from TRBV25-1 and TRBJ2-2; D gene uncertain. The V gene's germline CDR1 is MGHDK and CDR2 SYGVNS. Trimming took 4 bases from V and 8 from J, leaving 8 bases between them. The CDR3 length is 12 residues. The CDR3 sequence: CASSGLQGELFF. CDR3 bases: TGTGCCAGCAGTGGATTACAGGGGGAGCTGTTTTTT.

For this clone: Relative to the germline gene, one junction end is altered; a read error may explain this. The chain employs TRBV19 and TRBJ1-1; TRBD1 matches 8 bases. The CDR3 is 13 residues long. CDR1 and CDR2 (germline): LNHDA, SQIVND (reference sequence). The CDR3 nucleotides read TGTGCCAGTAGTCTTGGACAGGGTGTTGAAACTTTCTTT. Its protein product is CASSLGQGVETFF. The full variable domain, its missing parts supplied by reference TRBV19 and TRBJ1-1, is DGGITQSPKYLFRKEGQNVTLSCEQNLNHDAMYWYRQDPGQGLRLIYYSQIVNDFQKGDIAEGYSVSREKKESFPLTVTSAQKNPTAFYLCASSLGQGVETFFGQGTRLTVV.

The CDR3 spells CASSYGKGNEQFF. The CDR3 DNA is TGCGCCAGCAGCTATGGGAAGGGGAATGAGCAGTTCTTC. The V gene is TRBV5-1, the J gene TRBJ2-1; a weak D match, TRBD1 (5 bases). Trimming removed 3 bases from V and 7 bases from J, with 11 bases in between. This CDR3 is 13 amino acids long. CDR1 is SGHRS, CDR2 YFSETQ, per germline.

The genes are TRBV27 and TRBJ1-2; D perhaps matches TRBD1 (5 bases). V was clipped by 7 bases and J by 1 base, with 16 bases between them. CDR1 is MNHEY and CDR2 is SMNVEV in the germline V gene (reference sequence). There are 15 residues in the CDR3. The CDR3 reads CASTPRGGHNYGYTF. The CDR3 bases are TGTGCCAGCACCCCAAGGGGCGGACATAACTATGGCTACACCTTC.